This TCR beta chain was observed in a study of cytomegalovirus exposure and HLA in healthy donors. As to this clone: Its target is not known.

Study-wide findings and caveats: Researchers catalogued about 160 TCR beta chains as cytomegalovirus-associated.

Both 60 Vbeta primers and 13 Jbeta primers went into the PCR. Here immunoSEQ multiplex PCR was the method, and the copy in TCRdb shows in-frame clones only, minus some. The sample gives under 130,000 clones, 74% of which show up once; about 2.8% is in the top ten. This clonotype was sampled from a man in his forties or fifties in good health and CMV-seropositive. Sequencing was done on a sample of PBMCs.

The CDR3 region has the DNA TGTGCCAGCAGCGTAGCGGTAGGAGGGAGAACTAATGAAAAACTGTTTTTT. Translation: CASSVAVGGRTNEKLFF. The chain employs TRBV9 and TRBJ1-4; no reliable D call. There are 17 residues in the CDR3. V shed 0 bases and J shed 1 base, with 13 bases lying between them. Germline V gene data show CDR1 as SGDLS and CDR2 as YYNGEE.